This T cell receptor beta chain was documented in a study of T cells in Graves' hyperthyroidism and ophthalmopathy. Study-wide results and caveats: Progression to ophthalmopathy was predicted a median of 6.5 months early.

RNA transcripts provided the source from which TCR beta CDR3 regions were amplified. During a first-round RT-PCR of the TCR CDR3, the HTBI primer set was used. TCRdb analysed the multiplex PCR reads with MiXCR anew, one entry per CDR3 protein. Of around 250,000 distinct CDR3 sequences listed, more than 14% are singletons. This clonotype showed up many times. Its antigen is still unknown. The sample, blood from the first hyperthyroidism diagnosis, precedes any ophthalmopathy symptoms. The CDR3 runs to 18 residues. Between the trimmed V and J ends, which lost 3 bases and 0 bases, there was a span of 21 bases. The germline CDR1 and CDR2 sequences are DFQATT and SNEGSKA (reference sequence).

Sample: blood. The source of this sequence is a woman aged 40 to 50 with Graves' hyperthyroidism that later progressed to Graves' ophthalmopathy. This chain connects TRBV20-1 to TRBJ1-5, with no clear D. DNA for the CDR3: TGCAGTGCTAGTAGGTTCCCCAAGATGAGATATAGCAATCAGCCCCAGCATTTT. Translated, it gives CSASRFPKMRYSNQPQHF.